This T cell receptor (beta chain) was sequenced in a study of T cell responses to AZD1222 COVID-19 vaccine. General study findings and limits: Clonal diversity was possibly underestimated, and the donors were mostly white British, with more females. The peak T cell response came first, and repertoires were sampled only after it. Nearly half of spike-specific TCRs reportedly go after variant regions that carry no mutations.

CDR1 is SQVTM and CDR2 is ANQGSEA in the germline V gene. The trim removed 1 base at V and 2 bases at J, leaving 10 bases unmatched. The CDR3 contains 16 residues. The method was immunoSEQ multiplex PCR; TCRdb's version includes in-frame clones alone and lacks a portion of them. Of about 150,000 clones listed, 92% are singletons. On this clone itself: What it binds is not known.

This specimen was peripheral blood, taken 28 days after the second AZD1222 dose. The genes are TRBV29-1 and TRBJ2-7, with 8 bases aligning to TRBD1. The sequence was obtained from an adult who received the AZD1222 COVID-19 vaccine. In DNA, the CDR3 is TGCAGCGTTGAAGGGTACAGGGGGGCCCCTGCCTACGAGCAGTACTTC. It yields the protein CSVEGYRGAPAYEQYF.